This T cell receptor (beta chain) was identified during a study of identical twins (dated by TCRdb to 2016 to 2017). About the investigation overall: The study deep-sequenced TCR alpha and beta repertoires from monozygotic twins, unrelated adults of various ages and cord blood to test whether fetal clonotypes persist. Replicate twin experiments were performed at different times using different library preparation protocols to rule out contamination.

Counted from cysteine to phenylalanine, this CDR3 has 19 amino acids. CDR3 DNA is the only sequence kept; it has 57 bases, read in frame from the first base. CDR1 MNHNS and CDR2 SASEGT were looked up in the germline V gene. V ends up 9 bases short and J 2 bases short, with an unmatched junction base count of 23. Overall results and qualifications from the work: In monozygotic twins, recombination models systematically underestimated out-of-frame TCR alpha sharing, but the models matched the sharing seen between unrelated individuals. Excess twin sharing in beta out-of-frame sequences was weaker because fewer shared sequences lowered the signal-to-noise ratio. Zero-insertion analyses could be partly confounded by invariant T cells such as MAIT and iNKT, although diverse VJ usage argued against such confounding for most clonotypes. Abundant cord blood beta clonotypes had fewer insertions, young adult naive repertoires showed a similar but weaker trend, and memory repertoires showed no such trend. Because the same donors could not be followed over many years, the conclusions depended on cross-sectional statistical analysis. Compared with coincidental sharing between unrelated individuals, an excess of low generation-probability sequences was observed among out-of-frame TCR alpha sequences shared between twins.

Library construction relied on 5' RACE. The listed sequencing device is Illumina HiSeq 2000. Template switching introduced a universal primer binding site; the final cDNA contained a unique molecular identifier, enabling accurate counting of TCR cDNA molecules. First-strand cDNA for TCR alpha and beta chains was synthesized from specific primers in the conserved constant-segment region. To control for contamination, each cDNA library was double barcoded with a SMART-Mk sample barcode plus Illumina barcodes. Two successive PCR steps introduced TruSeq adapter sequences along with Illumina sample barcodes. TCR alpha and beta cDNA libraries were sequenced on the Illumina HiSeq platform with custom primers. The source study handled its data this way. MiGEC was used to process raw reads and extract unique molecular identifiers, and MiXCR was used to find CDR3 positions. Recombination models were inferred per individual with the repgenHMM and IGoR tools using an EM algorithm. Shared clonotypes were analyzed with the tcR package in R, and sharing was normalized by the product of cloneset sizes. To study raw recombination free of thymic and clonal selection effects, out-of-frame nonproductive sequences were analyzed. TCRdb cleaned the public reads at Q25 with fastp, built clones with MiXCR and kept in-frame beta chains. CDR3 protein duplicates are merged, each entry listing the most common genes and DNA. The V and J calls were determined by TCRdb, not by the authors. In this sample the table shows approximately 600,000 distinct CDR3 sequences, approximately 10% of which occur a single time. The ten largest account for more than 2.5% of the sample.

There are a few counts of this clonotype. Its antigen remains unidentified. It has no much larger one-base neighbor in the sample; base qualities were not kept. Every donor in the study was a healthy Caucasian. Three pairs of female monozygotic twins, all aged about 18 to 30 years, made up the twin cohort. Peripheral blood mononuclear cells were used as the source from which RNA for TCR libraries was isolated. Another study also made use of these data, one on yellow fever vaccine responses in identical twins. From the second report: The authors reported that the T cell response to vaccination in identical twins appeared partly convergent and partly personalized. In the study, vaccine-responding T cell clones were precisely tracked in identical twins.

The V and J genes are TRBV6-1 and TRBJ2-5; the junction holds 8 bases that match TRBD2. The TCR was taken from a woman between 18 and 29 years old in good health. Sequenced input: PBMCs. The nucleotide sequence reads as follows: TGTGCCAGGATTAGCGGGATCCCGTATCGGGTATTGGAACAAGAGACCCAGTACTTC. Translated, it gives CARISGIPYRVLEQETQYF.